These 11 T cell receptor beta chains were sequenced from one sample in a study of Ad26.COV2.S vaccination and SARS-CoV-2 variants. Treatment described: 15 to 20 received Ad26.COV2.S at low or high dose, single or two shots; roughly five received placebo; per-sample allocation not given. Following the first vaccine or placebo injection, samples were taken on day 63. This table comes from immunoSEQ multiplex PCR, and its TCRdb copy is limited to in-frame clones, with some not included. Among about 680,000 clones listed, approximately 88% were seen once. Material: peripheral blood, obtained in a trial of Ad26.COV2.S vaccine versus placebo. These receptors originate from a person aged 18 to 65 who received the Ad26.COV2.S COVID-19 vaccine or a placebo.

This clone was found a few times. The chain employs TRBV10-3 and TRBJ1-2, with no clear D. The V gene lost 3 bases and the J gene lost 3 bases, with 11 bases spanning the gap. This CDR3 is built from 14 residues. CDR1 and CDR2 from the germline V gene are ENHRY and SYGVKD. The CDR3 sequence: CAISDRSFDYGYTF. The CDR3 DNA reads TGTGCCATCAGTGATAGATCCTTTGACTATGGCTACACCTTC.

The chain recombines TRBV6-5 with TRBJ2-1; a weak D match, TRBD2 (6 bases). There are 12 residues in the CDR3. Germline lookup yields CDR1 MNHEY and CDR2 SVGAGI. V lost 8 bases to trimming and J lost 7 bases, with 12 bases between them. The CDR3 DNA reads as TGTGCCAGCGGTCTACGGGGGAATGAGCAGTTCTTC. Residues: CASGLRGNEQFF.

The genes are TRBV13 and TRBJ2-7, with D unresolved. This CDR3 region has 16 residues. CDR1 and CDR2 (germline): PRHDT, FYEKMQ (reference sequence). Trimming stripped 3 bases from V and 2 bases from J, with 17 bases between. The CDR3 bases are TGTGCCAGCAGCTTCGCCCCTCTGGCGGCTACCTACGAGCAGTACTTC. Translation: CASSFAPLAATYEQYF.

The V and J genes are TRBV5-6 and TRBJ1-4; D uncertain. Germline CDR1 SGHDT, CDR2 YYEEEE. Trimming pared 2 bases from V and 8 bases from J, leaving 7 bases between. This CDR3 contains 12 residues. The CDR3 DNA reads as TGTGCCAGCAGCTTCGGACTCGAAAAACTGTTTTTT. It translates to CASSFGLEKLFF.

V is TRBV6-1 and J is TRBJ2-1; the D call may be TRBD1 or TRBD2 (6 bases each). The CDR3 is made up of 18 amino acids. Germline CDR1 reads MNHNS; CDR2 reads SASEGT. V gave up 2 bases and J gave up 4 bases, with 21 bases separating them. In DNA, the CDR3 is TGTGCCAGCAGTGAACAGGGGTTTAGCGGCCTGATTTACAATGAGCAGTTCTTC. Its protein product is CASSEQGFSGLIYNEQFF.

The CDR3 loop is CASSHEGSGGYNEQFF. CDR3 in DNA: TGTGCCAGTAGCCACGAGGGTAGTGGAGGATACAATGAGCAGTTCTTC. The chain links TRBV19 to TRBJ2-1, with D perhaps TRBD2 (5 bases). Between the trimmed V and J ends, which lost 6 bases and 4 bases, there was a span of 19 bases. Germline V gene sequence: CDR1 LNHDA, CDR2 SQIVND (reference sequence). The CDR3 sequence is 16 residues long.

This clone occurred once. The gene calls are TRBV7-8 and TRBJ2-2, with 9 bases matching TRBD2. V lost 2 bases and J lost 3; bases outside the gene matches: 4. From germline, CDR1 is SGHVS and CDR2 FQNEAQ. CDR3 length: 16 amino acids. The CDR3 DNA reads as TGTGCCAGCAGCTTACCAAGACTAGCGGACACCGGGGAGCTGTTTTTT. Its translation: CASSLPRLADTGELFF.

The rearrangement uses TRBV7-2 and TRBJ2-7; 10 nucleotides align to TRBD2. CDR3 length: 16 residues. V trimming: 1 base; J trimming: 0 bases; junction bases outside the gene matches: 3. In germline, CDR1 is SGHTA, CDR2 FQGNSA. Written as DNA, the CDR3 is TGTGCCAGCAGCTTAGATGCTAGCGGGGGCTCCTACGAGCAGTACTTC. Encoded protein: CASSLDASGGSYEQYF. The whole variable domain, remainder taken from reference TRBV7-2 and TRBJ2-7, is GAGVSQSPSNKVTEKGKDVELRCDPISGHTALYWYRQSLGQGLEFLIYFQGNSAPDKSGLPSDRFSAERTGGSVSTLTIQRTQQEDSAVYLCASSLDASGGSYEQYFGPGTRLTVT.

V gene TRBV7-2 combines with J gene TRBJ2-3, with 8 bases matching TRBD2. J was trimmed by 7 bases and V by 5 bases; bases with no gene match: 20. The CDR3 contains 18 residues. Germline CDR1 and CDR2: SGHTA and FQGNSA. In nucleotides, the CDR3 is TGTGCCAGCAGCCGTGACCCCTCTTCCGAGGGACTAGGCAATACGCAGTATTTT. Residues: CASSRDPSSEGLGNTQYF. Together with reference TRBV7-2 and TRBJ2-3, the CDR3 gives the full variable domain: GAGVSQSPSNKVTEKGKDVELRCDPISGHTALYWYRQSLGQGLEFLIYFQGNSAPDKSGLPSDRFSAERTGGSVSTLTIQRTQQEDSAVYLCASSRDPSSEGLGNTQYFGPGTRLTVL.

The chain employs TRBV11-2 and TRBJ2-2; 11 nucleotides agree with TRBD2. The trim removed 5 bases at V and 5 bases at J, leaving 7 bases unmatched. Germline CDR1 SGHAT, CDR2 FQNNGV. This CDR3 spans 16 amino acids. The CDR3: CASSQTSGMETGELFF. CDR3 nucleotides: TGTGCCAGCAGCCAGACTAGCGGGATGGAGACCGGGGAGCTGTTTTTT.

This rearrangement joins TRBV11-2 to TRBJ2-1, with TRBD2 identical over 15 bases. The germline V gene encodes CDR1 SGHAT and CDR2 FQNNGV. Germline trimming cut 4 bases from V and 12 bases from J; bases unmatched to any gene: 4. The CDR3 runs 14 residues. As DNA, the CDR3 is TGTGCCAGCAGCTCGGGACTAGCGGGAGGTACGCAGTTCTTC. Protein sequence: CASSSGLAGGTQFF.